The 14 T cell receptor beta chains given below trace back to one sample, sequenced in a study of patients and donors after allogeneic stem cell transplantation. In TCRdb, the RT-PCR reads were re-called with MiXCR into one record per CDR3 protein. The sample has around 90,000 distinct CDR3 sequences, around 46% seen once. The sequenced sample was blood, either unsorted or a sorted T cell fraction (not recorded which). The origin of the receptors is a human donor who was either an allogeneic HSCT recipient or a stem cell or donor lymphocyte infusion donor (not recorded which). It is not recorded whose cells these are; they may come from a transplant donor.

This sequence joins TRBV12-3 or TRBV12-4 and TRBJ1-2, with no clear D. There are 15 residues in the CDR3. V shed 5 bases and J shed 3 bases, with 16 bases lying between them. The CDR3 DNA is TGTGCCAGCAGTCCCCGGGCAGCCGGGGACTATGGCTACACCTTC. As protein: CASSPRAAGDYGYTF.

This clonotype occurred a few times. The V call is TRBV24-1, the J call TRBJ1-6, with 8 bases that match TRBD1. Trimming cost V 0 bases and J 7 bases; bases outside gene matches: 1. The germline V gene has CDR1 KGHDR and CDR2 SFDVKD. This CDR3 contains 15 residues. The CDR3 region is CATSDLDRGNSPLHF. The CDR3 nucleotides read TGTGCCACCAGTGATTTGGACAGGGGAAATTCACCCCTCCACTTT.

This clonotype was seen once. The chain couples TRBV28 to TRBJ2-2; 7 bases map to TRBD2. Germline trimming cut 7 bases from V and 0 bases from J; bases unmatched to any gene: 5. CDR1 and CDR2 (germline): MDHEN, SYDVKM. CDR3 length: 15 amino acids. For the CDR3, the DNA is TGTGCCAGCAAACGTAGCGGGCCGAACACCGGGGAGCTGTTTTTT. Encoded protein: CASKRSGPNTGELFF.

The chain links TRBV6-2 or TRBV6-3 to TRBJ2-7; the D call may be TRBD1 or TRBD2 (5 bases each). V was trimmed by 0 bases and J by 2 bases, leaving 11 bases between them. The CDR3 loop spans 15 amino acids. Germline V gives CDR1 MNHEY, CDR2 SVGEGT. CDR3 in DNA: TGTGCCAGCAGTTACTCGGTCTCGGGACCCTACGAGCAGTACTTC. Its protein product is CASSYSVSGPYEQYF.

The chain couples TRBV28 to TRBJ1-1, with 7 bases aligning to TRBD1. From germline, CDR1 is MDHEN and CDR2 SYDVKM. The CDR3 length is 14 residues. V lost 5 bases to trimming and J lost 4 bases; unmatched junction nucleotides: 7. This chain's CDR3 is CASSPQGEGTEAFF. The CDR3 DNA reads TGTGCCAGCAGTCCGCAGGGGGAAGGCACTGAAGCTTTCTTT.

This rearrangement joins TRBV2 to TRBJ2-5; D unclear. V gave up 7 bases and J gave up 3 bases, with 12 bases separating them. Germline CDR1 reads SNHLY; CDR2 reads FYNNEI. The CDR3 is made up of 13 amino acids. CDR3 loop: CASTFRSEETQYF. The CDR3 nucleotides are TGTGCCAGCACCTTTAGATCAGAAGAGACCCAGTACTTC.

The chain recombines TRBV6-2 or TRBV6-3 with TRBJ2-1; D perhaps matches TRBD2 (5 bases). This CDR3 has 13 amino acids. V was shortened by 5 bases and J by 5 bases, with 10 bases between the two germline ends. CDR1 and CDR2 from the germline V gene are MNHEY and SVGEGT. DNA for the CDR3: TGTGCCAGCAGTCGCATGACTAACAATGAGCAGTTCTTC. Residues: CASSRMTNNEQFF.

A single count supports this clonotype. The V gene is TRBV7-2, the J gene TRBJ1-4, with D possibly being TRBD1 (6 bases). Trimming removed 1 base from V and 5 bases from J, with 11 bases in between. The CDR3 extends over 15 amino acids. Per germline, CDR1 SGHTA and CDR2 FQGNSA. The CDR3 region has the DNA TGTGCCAGCAGCTTAGGTGGTAGGGGGAATGAAAAACTGTTTTTT. Its translation is CASSLGGRGNEKLFF.

In this sample, this clonotype turned up many times. V usage is TRBV3-1 and J usage is TRBJ1-1; D unclear. V lost 2 bases and J lost 1, with 5 bases in between. Germline CDR1 and CDR2: LGHDT and YNNKEL (reference sequence). The CDR3 runs 13 residues. The CDR3 region is CASSQFQNTEAFF. The CDR3 DNA is TGTGCCAGCAGCCAATTCCAGAACACTGAAGCTTTCTTT.

This clonotype was found a few times. The chain recombines TRBV6-2 or TRBV6-3 with TRBJ1-5; TRBD1 matches 8 bases. The CDR3 spans 14 residues. With 0 bases clipped from V and 9 bases from J, the junction kept 4 bases outside the gene matches. Germline lookup yields CDR1 MNHEY and CDR2 SVGEGT. CDR3 protein: CASSYSTGGLPQHF. DNA for the CDR3: TGTGCCAGCAGTTACTCTACAGGGGGTTTGCCCCAGCATTTT.

This clonotype was observed a handful of times. The V call is TRBV10-3, the J call TRBJ1-2; TRBD1 might be the D (6 bases). The CDR3 runs 19 residues. CDR1 ENHRY and CDR2 SYGVKD come from the germline V gene. Trimming took off 2 bases at V and 1 base at J, with 23 bases between the two ends. DNA for the CDR3: TGTGCCATCAGTGAGCCACGCCGGGACAAGCGGTGGGGTAACTATGGCTACACCTTC. This translates into CAISEPRRDKRWGNYGYTF.

V and J are TRBV5-6 and TRBJ1-2; D ambiguous. The CDR3 consists of 14 residues. V lost 4 bases to trimming and J lost 4 bases, with 14 bases between them. Germline V gives CDR1 SGHDT, CDR2 YYEEEE. The CDR3 sequence is CASSPGGQTYGYTF. CDR3 DNA: TGTGCCAGCAGCCCCGGCGGGCAGACCTATGGCTACACCTTC.

V and J are TRBV29-1 and TRBJ2-5; 7 nucleotides match TRBD2. In germline, CDR1 is SQVTM, CDR2 ANQGSEA. V lost 1 base, J lost 3 bases, and 2 bases stayed unmatched. The CDR3 sequence is 13 residues long. As DNA, the CDR3 is TGCAGCGTTGAAGGGCTAGCGGAAGAGACCCAGTACTTC. Translation: CSVEGLAEETQYF.

The chain is built from TRBV14 and TRBJ2-3; 8 bases map to TRBD2. Germline loops: CDR1 SGHDN, CDR2 FVKESK. With V trimmed by 4 bases and J by 3 bases, 3 bases remained unmatched. The CDR3 sequence is 14 residues long. The DNA of the CDR3 is TGTGCCAGCAGCCCGACTAGCGTGACAGATACGCAGTATTTT. Residues: CASSPTSVTDTQYF.